These T cell receptor beta chains were read from a single sample in a study of T cells in Graves' hyperthyroidism and ophthalmopathy. TCRdb called the multiplex PCR reads again in MiXCR, with one record for every CDR3 protein. The sample lists more than 350,000 distinct CDR3 sequences; approximately 15% were seen once. Sequenced: blood. All receptors come from a woman in her thirties with Graves' ophthalmopathy. The CDR3 runs from the conserved cysteine through the conserved F or W. A D gene is named only where the DNA matches it firmly. Some rows have no size entry. The others give once, few or many, or a class for an expanded clone.

few | TRBJ2-2 | TRBV18 | - | CASSPPTGLDSGELFF | TGTGCCAGCTCACCACCAACAGGGTTGGATTCCGGGGAGCTGTTTTTT
many | TRBJ2-2 | TRBV6-5 | - | CASSYHPRGRTGELFF | TGTGCCAGCAGTTACCACCCCAGGGGAAGGACCGGGGAGCTGTTTTTT
many | TRBJ1-1 | TRBV12-3/TRBV12-4 | - | CASSGFGRTEAFF | TGTGCCAGCAGTGGATTCGGGAGAACTGAAGCTTTCTTT
- | TRBJ2-7 | TRBV5-1 | TRBD2 | CASSLGASGSYEQYF | TGCGCCAGCAGCTTGGGGGCTAGCGGTTCCTACGAGCAGTACTTC
many | TRBJ2-6 | TRBV19 | TRBD2 | CASSLRLAVTSGANVLTF | TGTGCCAGTAGTCTTCGACTAGCGGTAACCTCCGGGGCCAACGTCCTGACTTTC
many | TRBJ2-6 | TRBV2 | - | CASSESRTLPLLRGANVLTF | TGTGCCAGCAGTGAATCCAGGACACTCCCTTTATTGAGGGGGGCCAACGTCCTGACTTTC
few | TRBJ2-3 | TRBV9 | - | CASSASGWEGTDTQYF | TGTGCCAGCAGCGCATCGGGGTGGGAAGGCACAGATACGCAGTATTTT
many | TRBJ2-5 | TRBV7-8 | TRBD2 | CASSLVAGVQETQYF | TGTGCCAGCAGCTTAGTTGCGGGAGTACAAGAGACCCAGTACTTC
few | TRBJ1-6 | TRBV12-3/TRBV12-4 | TRBD1 | CASGAQGSYSPLHF | TGTGCCAGCGGAGCACAGGGGAGTTATTCACCCCTCCACTTT
many | TRBJ2-3 | TRBV30 | - | CAWSVRGGTDTQYF | TGTGCCTGGAGTGTACGAGGGGGCACAGATACGCAGTATTTT
- | TRBJ1-4 | TRBV19 | - | CASSPVGGRLEKLFF | TGTGCCAGTAGCCCCGTGGGGGGGCGACTTGAAAAACTGTTTTTT
many | TRBJ2-2 | TRBV3-1 | TRBD1 | CASSLRTGGATGELFF | TGTGCCAGCAGCCTAAGGACAGGGGGCGCTACCGGGGAGCTGTTTTTT
- | TRBJ1-5 | TRBV20-1 | - | CSADSTGNQPQHF | TGCAGTGCTGACAGTACTGGCAATCAGCCCCAGCATTTT